The 3 T cell receptor beta chains in this list originate from one sample, sequenced in a study of identical twins (TCRdb year 2016). The library was prepared using 5' RACE. Sequencing used an Illumina HiSeq 2000. Clones were called with MiXCR by TCRdb after fastp trimmed the public reads at Q25, and only in-frame beta chains were retained. Rows with a matching CDR3 protein are joined into one entry that keeps the most common DNA and genes. The sample table lists hundreds of thousands of distinct CDR3 sequences, 7.5% of them with a count of one. About 2% of the sample rests with the top ten. These data were also reused for a study on yellow fever vaccine responses in identical twins.

Sample: memory (CD45RO+) T cells sorted from blood. This specimen's cell subset or site label, interpreted: CD45RO+ enriched T cells. The receptors shown here come from a woman between 18 and 29 years old in good health.

The sample holds a few counts of this clonotype. V gene TRBV19 combines with J gene TRBJ2-1; 8 positions match TRBD2. The CDR3 spans 12 residues. V dropped 10 bases and J dropped 8; count of bases not matched to a gene: 7. The germline V gene encodes CDR1 LNHDA and CDR2 SQIVND (reference sequence). DNA of the CDR3: TGTGCCACTGGACTAGCCACACATGAGCAGTTCTTC. This codes for CATGLATHEQFF.

This clonotype has at least ten counts. This chain joins TRBV20-1 and TRBJ2-1, with 11 bases fitting TRBD2. The CDR3 consists of 14 residues. CDR1 is DFQATT and CDR2 is SNEGSKA in the germline V gene (reference sequence). J was trimmed by 7 bases and V by 5 bases; bases with no gene match: 7. CDR3 nucleotides: TGCAGTGCTCAAATAGCGGGAGGGTATAATGAGCAGTTCTTC. Amino acid sequence: CSAQIAGGYNEQFF.

This chain uses TRBV2 with TRBJ2-4; 7 bases line up with TRBD1. The V gene end was trimmed by 6 bases and the J gene end by 5 bases; junction bases not matched to a gene: 10. Looked up from germline, CDR1 is SNHLY and CDR2 is FYNNEI. The CDR3 extends over 15 amino acids. The DNA for the CDR3 is TGTGCCAGCAGGCAACCAAGGGGGCTCGAAAACATTCAGTACTTC. This sequence encodes CASRQPRGLENIQYF.